Shown below are 32 T cell receptor beta chains from a single sample sequenced in a study of T cell responses to AZD1222 COVID-19 vaccine. Data came from immunoSEQ multiplex PCR; TCRdb stores just in-frame clones and leaves some out. The repertoire holds about 110,000 clones, with roughly 89% as singletons. This specimen was peripheral blood, taken 28 days after the second AZD1222 dose. The receptors were gathered from an adult who received the AZD1222 COVID-19 vaccine.

This clone was detected only once. This chain connects TRBV6-4 to TRBJ2-7; the D is unclear. Germline V gene data show CDR1 as MRHNA and CDR2 as SNTAGT. CDR3 length: 14 residues. The V end was cut by 4 bases, the J end by 0 bases, with 10 bases between. The CDR3 DNA sequence: TGTGCCAGCAGTGTCACAGCTAGCTCCTACGAGCAGTACTTC. Translated: CASSVTASSYEQYF.

The chain has TRBV28 and TRBJ2-5; no definite D call. Germline CDR1 reads MDHEN; CDR2 reads SYDVKM. Deletions cut 10 bases from V and 5 bases from J, with 14 bases between. This CDR3 has 12 residues. The CDR3, as DNA: TGTGCCACTGCGACTCGGCGGGAGACCCAGTACTTC. As protein: CATATRRETQYF.

V is TRBV5-4 and J is TRBJ2-3; TRBD1 matches at 7 bases. Losses at the gene ends were 4 bases for V and 3 bases for J; bases not matched to a gene: 8. This CDR3 is built from 15 residues. Germline-derived CDR1 and CDR2 are SGHNT and YYREEE (reference sequence). The CDR3 is CASSTNRGGTDTQYF. CDR3 bases: TGTGCCAGCAGCACGAACAGGGGTGGTACAGATACGCAGTATTTT.

This clone was recorded a few times. This rearrangement joins TRBV3-1 (or the pseudogene TRBV3-2) to TRBJ1-5, with 8 bases that match TRBD1. Looked up from germline, CDR1 is LGHDT and CDR2 is YNNKEL (reference sequence). The trim removed 2 bases at V and 2 bases at J, leaving 8 bases unmatched. The CDR3 sequence is 17 residues long. The CDR3 DNA reads as TGTGCCAGCAGCCAATCGGGCCAGGGGGCGCGCAATCAGCCCCAGCATTTT. It yields the protein CASSQSGQGARNQPQHF.

Only a few counts were recorded for this clone. The V call is TRBV28, the J call TRBJ2-1, with 14 nucleotides matching TRBD2. The CDR3 consists of 15 residues. From germline, CDR1 is MDHEN and CDR2 SYDVKM. Trimming removed 4 bases from V and 6 bases from J; junction bases left unmatched: 2. CDR3 coding DNA: TGTGCCAGCAGTTCGGGACTAGCGGGAGTCAATGAGCAGTTCTTC. Translation gives CASSSGLAGVNEQFF. Combining the CDR3 with reference TRBV28 and TRBJ2-1 gives the whole variable domain DVKVTQSSRYLVKRTGEKVFLECVQDMDHENMFWYRQDPGLGLRLIYFSYDVKMKEKGDIPEGYSVSREKKERFSLILESASTNQTSMYLCASSSGLAGVNEQFFGPGTRLTVL.

The CDR3 region has the DNA TGTGCCAGCAGTGCCGGGGGTGAAGCTTTCTTT. Translating gives CASSAGGEAFF. The chain links TRBV6-4 to TRBJ1-1, with D possibly TRBD1 on 5 matching bases. Germline values: CDR1 MRHNA, CDR2 SNTAGT. The CDR3 sequence is 11 residues long. Deletions cut 4 bases from V and 7 bases from J, with 7 bases between.

The chain is built from TRBV11-3 and TRBJ2-2; D perhaps matches TRBD1 (5 bases). The CDR3 length is 17 residues. Between the trimmed V and J ends, which lost 2 bases and 1 base, there was a span of 14 bases. CDR1 and CDR2 (germline): SGHNT, YENEEA. CDR3 bases: TGTGCCAGCAGCTTAAGGTCCGACAGTTTGAACACCGGGGAGCTGTTTTTT. This sequence encodes CASSLRSDSLNTGELFF.

The chain joins TRBV2 to TRBJ1-1, with a possible D match to TRBD1 (6 bases). V was cut by 4 bases and J by 12 bases, with 21 bases left in between. The length of the CDR3 is 14 residues. The germline CDR1 and CDR2 sequences are SNHLY and FYNNEI. CDR3 region: CASSAGRGGTGTFF. The DNA of the CDR3 is TGTGCCAGCAGTGCTGGCAGAGGGGGGACTGGAACTTTCTTT.

The chain recombines TRBV29-1 with TRBJ1-2, with D hard to call. The V gene lost 6 bases and the J gene lost 4 bases, with 12 bases spanning the gap. Germline-derived CDR1 and CDR2 are SQVTM and ANQGSEA. This CDR3 is 12 amino acids long. Written as DNA, the CDR3 is TGCAGCGTCCCCCCCATGGGCTATGGCTACACCTTC. It specifies CSVPPMGYGYTF.

Written as DNA, the CDR3 is TGTGCCACCGGAGCAGGCAGTCCGAACACCGGGGAGCTGTTTTTT. Its translation is CATGAGSPNTGELFF. This chain uses TRBV15 with TRBJ2-2; D is unresolved. This CDR3 is 15 amino acids long. V gave up 8 bases and J gave up 0 bases, with 13 bases separating them. The germline V gene has CDR1 LNHNV and CDR2 YYDKDF (reference sequence).

This clone was counted a single time. The rearrangement links TRBV3-1 (or the pseudogene TRBV3-2) to TRBJ1-3; D is unresolved. Germline V gene sequence: CDR1 LGHDT, CDR2 YNNKEL (reference sequence). The V gene lost 8 bases and the J gene lost 4 bases, with 9 bases spanning the gap. The CDR3 covers 12 residues. The CDR3 nucleotides are TGTGCCAGCGGGCTTGAGGGAAACACCATATATTTT. Amino acid sequence: CASGLEGNTIYF.

This clone occurred once. This chain links TRBV19 with TRBJ2-1; TRBD2 agrees at 11 bases. V lost 6 bases to trimming and J lost 6 bases; unmatched junction nucleotides: 16. This CDR3 has 18 residues. The germline V gene encodes CDR1 LNHDA and CDR2 SQIVND (reference sequence). CDR3 residues: CASRWGTSGEGAFNEQFF. CDR3 coding DNA: TGTGCCAGTAGATGGGGGACTAGCGGAGAGGGAGCTTTCAATGAGCAGTTCTTC.

The chain has TRBV15 and TRBJ2-7; 7 bases line up with TRBD1. CDR1 and CDR2 from the germline V gene are LNHNV and YYDKDF (reference sequence). The CDR3 totals 19 residues. Trimming cost V 0 bases and J 5 bases; bases outside gene matches: 19. The CDR3 DNA reads as TGTGCCACCAGCAGAGACCATCCTCATTCCACAGGGGAGCTAGACGAGCAGTACTTC. It codes for CATSRDHPHSTGELDEQYF.

The chain is built from TRBV15 and TRBJ2-1, with TRBD1 identical over 7 bases. With 8 bases clipped from V and 7 bases from J, the junction kept 11 bases outside the gene matches. The CDR3 spans 14 residues. Germline V gene lookup returns CDR1 LNHNV and CDR2 YYDKDF (reference sequence). Here the CDR3 reads CATRVGGTKNEQFF. CDR3 DNA sequence: TGTGCCACCCGGGTAGGGGGCACCAAGAATGAGCAGTTCTTC.

The gene calls are TRBV11-2 and TRBJ2-2, with a possible D match to TRBD2 (6 bases). The CDR3 loop spans 15 amino acids. V was shortened by 5 bases and J by 5 bases, with 15 bases between the two germline ends. The germline V gene has CDR1 SGHAT and CDR2 FQNNGV. DNA for the CDR3: TGTGCCAGCAGCCGCGGGACGGGTGGTACCGGGGAGCTGTTTTTT. Translation: CASSRGTGGTGELFF.

The chain is built from TRBV5-5 and TRBJ2-7; unclear D gene. There are 14 residues in the CDR3. Per germline, CDR1 SGHKS and CDR2 YYEKEE (reference sequence). V lost 4 bases and J lost 2, with 13 bases in between. The CDR3 nucleotides are TGTGCCAGCAGCACCGGTGGTCTAGCCTACGAGCAGTACTTC. Protein product: CASSTGGLAYEQYF.

The chain uses TRBV19 and TRBJ2-7, with TRBD1 identical over 7 bases. The CDR3 has 14 amino acids. V was clipped by 4 bases and J by 2 bases; unmatched bases: 5. Per germline, CDR1 LNHDA and CDR2 SQIVND (reference sequence). CDR3: CASSTGDSTYEQYF. CDR3 bases: TGTGCCAGTAGTACCGGGGACAGTACCTACGAGCAGTACTTC.

The V call is TRBV6-5, the J call TRBJ2-7, with a weak D call TRBD1 (6 bases). The germline V gene has CDR1 MNHEY and CDR2 SVGAGI. V lost 4 bases to trimming and J lost 6 bases, with 16 bases between them. The CDR3 is 14 amino acids. The CDR3 loop is CASSSSGDISEQYF. The CDR3 DNA follows: TGTGCCAGCAGTTCCTCAGGGGACATTTCCGAGCAGTACTTC.

This chain joins TRBV10-3 and TRBJ1-4, with D tentatively TRBD1 (5 bases). V was pared by 0 bases and J by 0 bases, with 5 bases between. Germline CDR1 and CDR2: ENHRY and SYGVKD. The CDR3 has 15 amino acids. The CDR3, as DNA: TGTGCCATCAGTGAGTCAGGGGCAACTAATGAAAAACTGTTTTTT. It is translated as CAISESGATNEKLFF.

About this clone itself: Other DNA sequences from this sample encode an identical CDR3 as well. The rearrangement uses TRBV11-2 and TRBJ1-2; D is unclear. The CDR3 totals 13 residues. Germline V CDR1 and CDR2: SGHAT, FQNNGV. V lost 1 base and J 2 bases, leaving 5 bases between the germline ends. CDR3 amino acids: CASSLGVNYGYTF. For the CDR3, the DNA is TGTGCCAGCAGCTTAGGTGTCAACTATGGCTACACCTTC.

The gene calls are TRBV30 and TRBJ1-5, with D perhaps TRBD1 (5 bases). Germline CDR1 GTSNPN, CDR2 SVGIG (reference sequence). The ends were cut back, 0 bases at V and 4 bases at J, with 10 bases in the middle. This CDR3 contains 14 residues. The CDR3 coding sequence is TGTGCCTGGAGTGTAATGGGGGGGAATCAGCCCCAGCATTTT. Translated, it gives CAWSVMGGNQPQHF.

The rearrangement uses TRBV30 and TRBJ2-5; D remains ambiguous. Per the germline V gene, CDR1 is GTSNPN and CDR2 is SVGIG (reference sequence). V lost 4 bases to trimming and J lost 4 bases, with 16 bases between them. The CDR3 is 14 amino acids. CDR3: CAWTPPFPGETQYF. As DNA, the CDR3 is TGTGCCTGGACCCCCCCTTTCCCGGGAGAGACCCAGTACTTC.

The CDR3 spells CASRQAGAWEGIQYF. The CDR3 nucleotides read TGTGCCAGCAGACAAGCGGGAGCCTGGGAGGGCATTCAGTACTTC. This rearrangement joins TRBV2 to TRBJ2-4; 8 nucleotides align to TRBD2. V was clipped by 6 bases and J by 9 bases; unmatched bases: 13. Germline V lookup: CDR1 SNHLY, CDR2 FYNNEI. The CDR3 has 15 residues. Together with reference TRBV2 and TRBJ2-4, the CDR3 gives the full variable domain: EPEVTQTPSHQVTQMGQEVILRCVPISNHLYFYWYRQILGQKVEFLVSFYNNEISEKSEIFDDQFSVERPDGSNFTLKIRSTKLEDSAMYFCASRQAGAWEGIQYFGAGTRLSVL.

The J gene is TRBJ1-4, the V gene TRBV7-2; 7 bases match TRBD1. CDR3 length equals 15 residues. Germline V gene lookup returns CDR1 SGHTA and CDR2 FQGNSA. Trimming cost V 5 bases and J 5 bases; bases outside gene matches: 8. The CDR3, as DNA: TGTGCCAGCAGCCCGCTGACAGGGTTAAATGAAAAACTGTTTTTT. Encoded protein: CASSPLTGLNEKLFF. Drawing the rest from reference TRBV7-2 and TRBJ1-4, the complete variable domain is GAGVSQSPSNKVTEKGKDVELRCDPISGHTALYWYRQSLGQGLEFLIYFQGNSAPDKSGLPSDRFSAERTGGSVSTLTIQRTQQEDSAVYLCASSPLTGLNEKLFFGSGTQLSVL.

The chain recombines TRBV9 with TRBJ2-5; D possibly corresponds to TRBD1 (6 bases). CDR1 is SGDLS, CDR2 YYNGEE, per germline. Trimming took 0 bases from V and 5 from J, leaving 14 bases between them. The CDR3 is 15 residues long. CDR3 in amino acids: CASSVATGQGETQYF. The CDR3 DNA reads as TGTGCCAGCAGCGTAGCTACGGGACAAGGGGAGACCCAGTACTTC.

This chain connects TRBV28 to TRBJ1-1; unclear D gene. Trimming left V 7 bases short and J 3 bases short, with 12 bases between. Germline lookup yields CDR1 MDHEN and CDR2 SYDVKM. The CDR3 runs 13 residues. This CDR3 is CASTLLGYTEAFF. The DNA of the CDR3 is TGTGCCAGCACCCTGCTGGGGTACACTGAAGCTTTCTTT. Complete variable domain (other parts from reference TRBV28 and TRBJ1-1): DVKVTQSSRYLVKRTGEKVFLECVQDMDHENMFWYRQDPGLGLRLIYFSYDVKMKEKGDIPEGYSVSREKKERFSLILESASTNQTSMYLCASTLLGYTEAFFGQGTRLTVV.

The chain carries TRBV6-5 and TRBJ2-7, with D maybe TRBD1 (6 bases). V shed 6 bases and J shed 0 bases, with 15 bases lying between them. From germline, CDR1 is MNHEY and CDR2 SVGAGI. This CDR3 is 15 amino acids long. The DNA of the CDR3 is TGTGCCAGCAGATTACAGGGATCGGGCTCCTACGAGCAGTACTTC. Translation: CASRLQGSGSYEQYF.

The chain employs TRBV18 and TRBJ1-5, with D unresolved. The V and J ends lost 3 bases and 3 bases respectively, with 6 bases between them. The CDR3 has 13 residues. Germline CDR1 and CDR2: KGHSH and LQKENI. The CDR3 is CASSPSDNQPQHF. Written as DNA, the CDR3 is TGTGCCAGCTCACCCTCGGACAATCAGCCCCAGCATTTT.

This sequence joins TRBV12-3 or TRBV12-4 and TRBJ1-2; D uncertain. CDR3 length: 13 residues. V lost 6 bases to trimming and J lost 2 bases, with 10 bases between them. The CDR3 region is CASSIDENYGYTF. The DNA of the CDR3 is TGTGCCAGCAGCATTGACGAGAACTATGGCTACACCTTC.

This chain links TRBV3-1 (or the pseudogene TRBV3-2) with TRBJ2-7, with D possibly called TRBD1 or TRBD2 (5 bases each). Germline CDR1 reads LGHDT; CDR2 reads YNNKEL (reference sequence). V lost 3 bases and J lost 5, with 11 bases in between. This CDR3 is built from 13 residues. CDR3 sequence reads: CASSQNPGHEQYF. CDR3 nucleotide sequence: TGTGCCAGCAGCCAGAATCCGGGGCACGAGCAGTACTTC.

The V gene is TRBV27, the J gene TRBJ2-7; D is unclear. V gave up 1 base and J gave up 1 base, with 14 bases separating them. The germline V gene has CDR1 MNHEY and CDR2 SMNVEV (reference sequence). The CDR3 spans 16 residues. CDR3 sequence (DNA): TGTGCCAGCAGTTTATTAGGTTTTGATTTATCCTACGAGCAGTACTTC. Translated: CASSLLGFDLSYEQYF.

The chain uses TRBV7-2 and TRBJ2-7; either TRBD1 or TRBD2 may supply D (7 bases each). Germline V gene data show CDR1 as SGHTA and CDR2 as FQGNSA. The CDR3 is 17 amino acids. V lost 2 bases, J lost 3 bases, and 20 bases lay in between. This chain's CDR3 is CASSLRGGGAFRYEQYF. CDR3 sequence (DNA): TGTGCCAGCAGCTTAAGGGGAGGGGGCGCTTTTCGCTACGAGCAGTACTTC.